A single sample is the source of the 6 T cell receptor beta chains below, sequenced in a study of blood T cell repertoires in COVID-19. Profiled with immunoSEQ multiplex PCR; TCRdb holds only in-frame clones, not every one. This sample carries around 67,000 clones, roughly 89% of them seen once, and the ten largest clones take 19%. The sample comprised peripheral blood. These TCRs come from a woman older than 75 with acute or convalescent COVID-19.

The chain carries TRBV5-1 and TRBJ2-1; TRBD2 aligns across 12 bases. The CDR3 covers 16 residues. The germline gives CDR1 SGHRS, CDR2 YFSETQ. The ends lost 2 bases at V and 2 bases at J; junction bases unmatched: 2. CDR3 region: CASSFGLAGTYNEQFF. For the CDR3, the DNA is TGCGCCAGCAGCTTCGGACTAGCGGGGACCTACAATGAGCAGTTCTTC.

This clone was observed a single time. The chain is built from TRBV7-8 and TRBJ2-2, with no clear D. The CDR3 is 15 residues long. The V and J ends lost 0 bases and 7 bases respectively, with 12 bases between them. Germline assignment: CDR1 SGHVS and CDR2 FQNEAQ. The DNA of the CDR3 is TGTGCCAGCAGCTTAGCGTGGCTTCAACGCGGGGAGCTGTTTTTT. Amino acid sequence: CASSLAWLQRGELFF.

The rearrangement uses TRBV6-5 and TRBJ2-7; D might be TRBD1 (5 bases). V was cut by 7 bases and J by 0 bases, with 16 bases left in between. CDR1 and CDR2 from the germline V gene are MNHEY and SVGAGI. The CDR3 sequence is 15 residues long. In nucleotides, the CDR3 is TGTGCCAGCAACAAAAGGGGTATCTACTCCTACGAGCAGTACTTC. It specifies CASNKRGIYSYEQYF.

The chain employs TRBV7-6 and TRBJ2-3; possible D gene TRBD1, 6 bases. The V and J ends lost 5 bases and 1 base respectively, with 16 bases between them. There are 16 residues in the CDR3. Germline V CDR1 and CDR2: SGHVS, FNYEAQ. CDR3 nucleotides: TGTGCCAGCAGCCAAGTGGTGGGGGCAGGCACAGATACGCAGTATTTT. Residues: CASSQVVGAGTDTQYF.

The table lists this clone with a few counts. V usage is TRBV6-5 and J usage is TRBJ1-6; D not certain. V lost 7 bases to trimming and J lost 0 bases, with 10 bases between them. CDR3 length equals 15 residues. The germline CDR1 and CDR2 sequences are MNHEY and SVGAGI. The DNA of the CDR3 is TGTGCCAGCAAACAAGGGAGCTCCTATAATTCACCCCTCCACTTT. Translated: CASKQGSSYNSPLHF.

J is TRBJ2-7 and V is TRBV30; D perhaps matches TRBD2 (5 bases). V was trimmed by 8 bases and J by 4 bases, leaving 18 bases between them. Germline lookup yields CDR1 GTSNPN and CDR2 SVGIG (reference sequence). This CDR3 is 13 amino acids long. The DNA for the CDR3 is TGTGCCGGTACCGGTCTAGCTGGTTACGAGCAGTACTTC. Translating gives CAGTGLAGYEQYF.